This T cell receptor (beta chain) was observed in a study of cytomegalovirus exposure and HLA in healthy donors. Study-wide points: For presence/absence analyses, sequencing depth was assumed to be roughly uniform across donors. Within the data, a cluster of highly shared sequence variants was likely a sequencing artifact. Some V segments, TRBV6-2 and TRBV6-3 among them, were indistinguishable and were therefore excluded.

Details on this clone: Its antigen is still unknown.

Trimming at V came to 5 bases and at J to 5 bases, leaving 7 bases not matched to a gene. Germline-derived CDR1 and CDR2 are LNHDA and SQIVND (reference sequence). This CDR3 is built from 15 residues. With 60 Vbeta and 13 Jbeta primers, the PCR was carried out. Libraries were prepared by immunoSEQ multiplex PCR; TCRdb keeps only in-frame clonotypes and omits some of them. The table includes 200,000 to 300,000 clones, roughly 82% detected once. The chain is built from TRBV19 and TRBJ1-5, with TRBD1 identical over 9 bases. Material for sequencing was PBMCs. This receptor was taken from a woman aged 40 to 50 in good health and CMV-seropositive. The DNA for the CDR3 is TGTGCCAGTAGTCTGGGGACAGGGATATATCAGCCCCAGCATTTT. This codes for CASSLGTGIYQPQHF.